The clone carrying this TCR beta chain showed up just once. Its target is unknown. The sample belongs to a study of Tregs in tolerant kidney transplant recipients. The nonmyeloablative bone marrow transplants came from related graft donors, with transient mixed chimerism. Thawed PBMCs were FACS-sorted into unstimulated CD4+CD25+CD127- regulatory T cells, CD4+CD25- non-regulatory cells, CD4 and CD8 cells. The trim removed 5 bases at V and 7 bases at J, leaving 9 bases unmatched. Germline loops: CDR1 SGHRS, CDR2 YFSETQ. The CDR3 spans 15 residues. Study-wide points: No direct test of biological reproducibility was done here. Changing PCR primers prevented nucleotide comparison between some patients' samples. Antigen-driven expansion was suggested because donor-specific Tregs expanded more than all Tregs in tolerant patients.

Assay used: immunoSEQ multiplex PCR; TCRdb lists only in-frame clones, some missing. The table has approximately 90,000 clones, more than 85% seen once. The chain recombines TRBV5-1 with TRBJ2-2, with 9 bases lining up with TRBD2. The TCR was taken from a human patient who received a combined kidney and bone marrow transplant. A subset of T cells may come from the graft donor. This specimen consisted of CD4+ T cells from blood (PBMCs), obtained 12 months after the transplant. The CDR3 region is CASRPGGGASGELFF. Written as DNA, the CDR3 is TGCGCCAGCAGACCAGGCGGGGGGGCAAGCGGGGAGCTGTTTTTT.